This T cell receptor (beta chain) was identified during a study of blood T cell repertoires in COVID-19. Looking at the study overall: T cells, B-cell-depleted T cells, or PBMCs provided the cDNA or gDNA that served as material.

Sequencing used immunoSEQ multiplex PCR; TCRdb keeps in-frame clones, though not all of them. This sample has about 220,000 clones, with 87% found just once. Participant-reported clinical history was the basis for cohort assignment. The sequence was obtained from a woman aged 25 to 39 with acute COVID-19. The sequenced sample was PBMCs or T cells enriched from blood (not recorded which).

CDR3 nucleotides: TGTGCCAGCACCACAGGTGATAACACCGGGGAGCTGTTTTTT. This gives the protein CASTTGDNTGELFF. The chain has TRBV6-5 and TRBJ2-2; a possible D gene is TRBD1 (5 bases). Looked up from germline, CDR1 is MNHEY and CDR2 is SVGAGI. V dropped 7 bases and J dropped 2 bases, with 11 bases sitting between them. The CDR3 is 14 residues long.